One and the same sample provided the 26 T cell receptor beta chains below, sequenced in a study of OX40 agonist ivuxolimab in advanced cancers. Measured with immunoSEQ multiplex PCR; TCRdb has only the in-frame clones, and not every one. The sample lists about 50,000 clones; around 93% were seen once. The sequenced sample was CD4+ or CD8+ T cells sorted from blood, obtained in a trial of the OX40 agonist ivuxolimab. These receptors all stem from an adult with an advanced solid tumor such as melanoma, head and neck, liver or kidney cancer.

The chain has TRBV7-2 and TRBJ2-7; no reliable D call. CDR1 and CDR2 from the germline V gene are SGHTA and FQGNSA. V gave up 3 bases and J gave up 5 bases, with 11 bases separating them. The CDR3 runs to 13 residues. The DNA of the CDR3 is TGTGCCAGCAGCTTTAGTCCTAGGGACGAGCAGTACTTC. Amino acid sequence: CASSFSPRDEQYF.

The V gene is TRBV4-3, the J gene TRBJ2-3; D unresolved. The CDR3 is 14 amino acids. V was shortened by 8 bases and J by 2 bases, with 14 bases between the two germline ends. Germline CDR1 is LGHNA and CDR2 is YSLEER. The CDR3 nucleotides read TGCGCCAGCGCAGAAGGCGGTCCCACAGATACGCAGTATTTT. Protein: CASAEGGPTDTQYF.

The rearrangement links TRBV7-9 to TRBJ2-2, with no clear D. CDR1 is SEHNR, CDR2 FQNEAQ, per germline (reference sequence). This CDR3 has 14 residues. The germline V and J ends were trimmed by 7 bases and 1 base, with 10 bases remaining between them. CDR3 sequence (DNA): TGTGCCAGCACCCCGAACGGGAACACCGGGGAGCTGTTTTTT. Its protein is CASTPNGNTGELFF. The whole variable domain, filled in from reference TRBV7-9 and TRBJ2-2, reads DTGVSQNPRHKITKRGQNVTFRCDPISEHNRLYWYRQTLGQGPEFLTYFQNEAQLEKSRLLSDRFSAERPKGSFSTLEIQRTEQGDSAMYLCASTPNGNTGELFFGEGSRLTVL.

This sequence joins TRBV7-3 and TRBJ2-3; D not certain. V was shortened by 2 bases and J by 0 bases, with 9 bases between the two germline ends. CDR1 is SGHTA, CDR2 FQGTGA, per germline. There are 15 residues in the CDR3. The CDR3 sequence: CASSLAVTSTDTQYF. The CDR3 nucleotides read TGTGCCAGCAGCTTAGCGGTAACTAGCACAGATACGCAGTATTTT. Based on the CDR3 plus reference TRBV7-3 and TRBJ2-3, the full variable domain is GAGVSQTPSNKVTEKGKYVELRCDPISGHTALYWYRQSLGQGPEFLIYFQGTGAADDSGLPNDRFFAVRPEGSVSTLKIQRTERGDSAVYLCASSLAVTSTDTQYFGPGTRLTVL.

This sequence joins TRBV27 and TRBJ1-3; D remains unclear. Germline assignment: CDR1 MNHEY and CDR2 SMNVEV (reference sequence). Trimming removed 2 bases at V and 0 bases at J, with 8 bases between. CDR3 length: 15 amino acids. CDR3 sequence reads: CASSLGIGSGNTIYF. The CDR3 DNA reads TGTGCCAGCAGTTTAGGAATAGGCTCTGGAAACACCATATATTTT.

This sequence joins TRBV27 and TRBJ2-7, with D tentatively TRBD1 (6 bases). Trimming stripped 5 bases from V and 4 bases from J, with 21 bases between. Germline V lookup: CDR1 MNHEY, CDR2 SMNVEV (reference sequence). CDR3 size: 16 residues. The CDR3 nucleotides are TGTGCCAGCAGTCCGTTCCCCGGACAGACAACGTACGAGCAGTACTTC. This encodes CASSPFPGQTTYEQYF.

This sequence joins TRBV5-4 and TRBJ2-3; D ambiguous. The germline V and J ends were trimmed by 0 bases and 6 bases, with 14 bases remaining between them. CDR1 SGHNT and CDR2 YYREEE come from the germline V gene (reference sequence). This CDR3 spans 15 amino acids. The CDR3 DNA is TGTGCCAGCAGCTTGGGGGTTACACCGAGGGATACGCAGTATTTT. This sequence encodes CASSLGVTPRDTQYF.

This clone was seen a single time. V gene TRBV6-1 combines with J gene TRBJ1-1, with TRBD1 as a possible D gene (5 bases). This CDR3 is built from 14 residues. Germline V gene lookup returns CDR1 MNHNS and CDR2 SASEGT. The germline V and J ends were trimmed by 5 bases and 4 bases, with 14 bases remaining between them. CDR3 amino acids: CASSRTIAGTEAFF. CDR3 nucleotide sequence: TGTGCCAGCAGTAGGACAATAGCCGGCACTGAAGCTTTCTTT.

CDR3 in amino acids: CATAGLAGDKTSTDTQYF. CDR3 nucleotides: TGTGCCACCGCGGGACTAGCGGGGGATAAAACTAGCACAGATACGCAGTATTTT. This chain connects TRBV10-3 to TRBJ2-3, with TRBD2 matching 14 bases. After removal of 10 bases from V and 0 bases from J, the junction contained 12 bases not matched to a gene. Germline CDR1 and CDR2: ENHRY and SYGVKD. The CDR3 has 18 residues.

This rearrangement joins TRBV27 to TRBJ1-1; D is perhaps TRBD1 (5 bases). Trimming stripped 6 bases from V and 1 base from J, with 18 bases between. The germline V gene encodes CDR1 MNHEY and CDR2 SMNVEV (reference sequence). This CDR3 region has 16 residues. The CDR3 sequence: CASSPSWGEENTEAFF. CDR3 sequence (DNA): TGTGCCAGCAGCCCCTCATGGGGGGAGGAGAACACTGAAGCTTTCTTT.

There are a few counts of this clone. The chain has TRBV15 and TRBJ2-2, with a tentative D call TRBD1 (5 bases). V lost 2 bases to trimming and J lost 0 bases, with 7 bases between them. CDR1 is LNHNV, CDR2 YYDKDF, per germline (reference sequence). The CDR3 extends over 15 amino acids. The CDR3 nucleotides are TGTGCCACCAGCAGACAGGGATCGAACACCGGGGAGCTGTTTTTT. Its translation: CATSRQGSNTGELFF.

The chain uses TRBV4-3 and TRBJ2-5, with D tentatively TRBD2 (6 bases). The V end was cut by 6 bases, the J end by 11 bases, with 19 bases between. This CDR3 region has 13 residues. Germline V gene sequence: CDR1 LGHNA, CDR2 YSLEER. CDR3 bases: TGCGCCAGCAGTCTTTTCCGAGGGGAGGAGCAGTACTTC. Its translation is CASSLFRGEEQYF.

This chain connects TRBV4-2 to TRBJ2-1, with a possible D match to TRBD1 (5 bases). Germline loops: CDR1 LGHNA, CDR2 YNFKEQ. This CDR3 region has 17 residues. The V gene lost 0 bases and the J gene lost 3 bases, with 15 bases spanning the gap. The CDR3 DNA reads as TGTGCCAGCAGCCAAGATCATCAGGGAAACTACTACAATGAGCAGTTCTTC. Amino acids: CASSQDHQGNYYNEQFF.

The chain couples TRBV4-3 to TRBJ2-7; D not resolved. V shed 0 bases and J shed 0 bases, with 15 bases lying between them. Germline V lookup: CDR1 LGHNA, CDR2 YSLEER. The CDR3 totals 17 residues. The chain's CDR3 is CASSQDLSGAHSYEQYF. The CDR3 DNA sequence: TGCGCCAGCAGCCAAGATCTATCCGGAGCACACTCCTACGAGCAGTACTTC.

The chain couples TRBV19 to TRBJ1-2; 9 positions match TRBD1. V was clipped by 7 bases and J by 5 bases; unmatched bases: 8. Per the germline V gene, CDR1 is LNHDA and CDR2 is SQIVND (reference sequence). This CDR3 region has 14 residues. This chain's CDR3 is CASKYSDRGYGYTF. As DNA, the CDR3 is TGTGCCAGTAAATACTCGGACAGGGGATATGGCTACACCTTC.

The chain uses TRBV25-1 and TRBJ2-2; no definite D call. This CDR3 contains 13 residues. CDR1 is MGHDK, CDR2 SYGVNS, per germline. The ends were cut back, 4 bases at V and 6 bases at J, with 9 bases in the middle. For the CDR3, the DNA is TGTGCCAGCAGTGGAGAAAACGCCGGGGAGCTGTTTTTT. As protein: CASSGENAGELFF. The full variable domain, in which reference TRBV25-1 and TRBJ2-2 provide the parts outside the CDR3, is EADIYQTPRYLVIGTGKKITLECSQTMGHDKMYWYQQDPGMELHLIHYSYGVNSTEKGDLSSESTVSRIRTEHFPLTLESARPSHTSQYLCASSGENAGELFFGEGSRLTVL.

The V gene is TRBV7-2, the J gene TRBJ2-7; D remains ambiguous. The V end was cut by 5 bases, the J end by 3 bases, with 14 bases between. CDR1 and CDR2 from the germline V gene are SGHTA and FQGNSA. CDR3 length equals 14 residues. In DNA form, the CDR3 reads TGTGCCAGCAGCCCGTTGGACCTAGACTACGAGCAGTACTTC. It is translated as CASSPLDLDYEQYF.

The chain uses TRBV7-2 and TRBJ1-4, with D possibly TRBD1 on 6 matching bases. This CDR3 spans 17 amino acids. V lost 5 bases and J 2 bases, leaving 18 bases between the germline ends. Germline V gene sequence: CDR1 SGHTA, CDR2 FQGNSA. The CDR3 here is CASSKRGGWATNEKLFF. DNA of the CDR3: TGTGCCAGCAGCAAGAGAGGGGGGTGGGCGACTAATGAAAAACTGTTTTTT.

The CDR3 DNA follows: TGCGCCAGCAGCCAAGATGGGACTAGCGGGAGGGGTTTGGCCAAAAACATTCAGTACTTC. It codes for CASSQDGTSGRGLAKNIQYF. J is TRBJ2-4 and V is TRBV4-1, with 16 bases aligning to TRBD2. CDR1 and CDR2 from the germline V gene are MGHRA and YSYEKL. The CDR3 loop spans 20 amino acids. Trimming cost V 0 bases and J 1 base; bases outside gene matches: 6.

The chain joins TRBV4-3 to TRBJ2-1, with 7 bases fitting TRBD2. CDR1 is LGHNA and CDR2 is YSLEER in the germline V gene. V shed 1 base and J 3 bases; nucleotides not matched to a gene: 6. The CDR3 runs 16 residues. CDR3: CASSQGGSGFYNEQFF. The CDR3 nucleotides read TGCGCCAGCAGCCAAGGGGGTAGCGGGTTCTACAATGAGCAGTTCTTC.

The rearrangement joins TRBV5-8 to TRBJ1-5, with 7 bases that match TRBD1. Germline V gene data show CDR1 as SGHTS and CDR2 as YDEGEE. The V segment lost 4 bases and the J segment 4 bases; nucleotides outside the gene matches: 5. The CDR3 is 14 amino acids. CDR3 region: CASSDGTENQPQHF. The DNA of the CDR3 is TGTGCCAGCAGCGATGGGACAGAAAATCAGCCCCAGCATTTT.

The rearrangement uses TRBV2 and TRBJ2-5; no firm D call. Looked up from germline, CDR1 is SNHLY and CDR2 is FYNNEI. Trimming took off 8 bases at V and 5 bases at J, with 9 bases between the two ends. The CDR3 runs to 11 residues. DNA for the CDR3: TGTGCCAGCTGGGGAATCGAGACCCAGTACTTC. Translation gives CASWGIETQYF.

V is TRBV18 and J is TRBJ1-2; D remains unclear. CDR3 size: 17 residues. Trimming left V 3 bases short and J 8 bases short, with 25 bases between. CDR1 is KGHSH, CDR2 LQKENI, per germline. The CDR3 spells CASSPYGREPGLGGYTF. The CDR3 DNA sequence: TGTGCCAGCTCACCCTACGGACGGGAGCCTGGCTTAGGGGGCTACACCTTC.

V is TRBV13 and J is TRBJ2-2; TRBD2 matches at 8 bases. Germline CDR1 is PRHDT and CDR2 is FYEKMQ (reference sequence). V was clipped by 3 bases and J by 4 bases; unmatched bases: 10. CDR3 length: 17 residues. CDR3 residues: CASSLGGYSGTTGELFF. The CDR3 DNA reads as TGTGCCAGCAGCTTGGGTGGGTATAGCGGGACCACCGGGGAGCTGTTTTTT.

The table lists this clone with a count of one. CDR3 loop: CATSRVGNSYEQYF. In DNA, the CDR3 is TGTGCCACCAGCAGAGTGGGCAACTCCTACGAGCAGTACTTC. The chain recombines TRBV15 with TRBJ2-7; no clear D gene. CDR1 and CDR2 from the germline V gene are LNHNV and YYDKDF (reference sequence). Trimming took off 1 base at V and 0 bases at J, with 7 bases between the two ends. This CDR3 is built from 14 residues.

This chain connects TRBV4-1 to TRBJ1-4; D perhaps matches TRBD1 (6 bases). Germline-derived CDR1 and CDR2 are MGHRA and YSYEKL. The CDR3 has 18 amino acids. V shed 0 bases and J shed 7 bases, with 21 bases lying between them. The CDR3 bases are TGCGCCAGCAGCCAAGATCCGACAGGAGGCCTGGGAGCTGAAAAACTGTTTTTT. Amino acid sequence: CASSQDPTGGLGAEKLFF.